The present entry profiles one T cell receptor beta chain with its context. The sample is drawn from a study of blood T cell repertoires in COVID-19. For the study at large: Acute and convalescent COVID-19 samples came from the United States, Italy and Spain. The cDNA or gDNA used as material had been derived from T cells, B-cell-depleted T cells, or PBMCs.

This CDR3 comprises 15 residues. V lost 3 bases to trimming and J lost 6 bases, with 17 bases between them. Germline-derived CDR1 and CDR2 are SGHTA and FQGTGA. Per the original data handling: Reference gene primers were amplified, and this amplification served to estimate nucleated cell counts. The repertoire was sequenced with immunoSEQ multiplex PCR; TCRdb's copy has only in-frame clones and lacks some. The D gene and trimming were derived from the DNA, and the V and J assignments and clone size from that table. The sample shows hundreds of thousands of clones, around 88% of them seen only once. The sample was peripheral blood. The chain employs TRBV7-3 and TRBJ1-2, with a weak D call TRBD1 (5 bases). The source of this sequence is a woman between 25 and 40 years old who had recovered from COVID-19. This CDR3 is CASSFGTGAPNGYTF. For the CDR3, the DNA is TGTGCCAGCAGCTTTGGTACTGGGGCGCCGAATGGCTACACCTTC.